These T cell receptor beta chains were read from a single sample in a study of blood T cell repertoires in COVID-19. Some clones are missing from TCRdb's copy, which holds only in-frame ones; the method was immunoSEQ multiplex PCR. This table has 45,000 to 65,000 clones, 87% appearing once. Sequencing was performed on peripheral blood. Source of these receptors: a human donor with acute or convalescent COVID-19. The donor label of this sample is uncertain. Each CDR3 is given with its conserved first and last residue. The D gene is left open where the match is weak. Where a row states a size, it is once, few, many or the class of an expanded clone; other rows omit it.

J	size	D	V	DNA	CDR3
TRBJ2-7	NA	NA	TRBV10-2	TGCGCCAGCAGTCAACCCTTGGCATACGAGCAGTACTTC	CASSQPLAYEQYF
TRBJ1-3	once	NA	TRBV5-1	TGCGCCAGCAGCTTCCGTGGGGGCTCCTCTGGAAACACCATATATTTT	CASSFRGGSSGNTIYF
TRBJ2-2	NA	NA	TRBV6-4	TGTGCCAGCAGTGAATCCGGGACACTTCACACCGGGGAGCTGTTTTTT	CASSESGTLHTGELFF
TRBJ1-2	NA	NA	TRBV12-3/TRBV12-4	TGTGCCAGCAGTTCAAACTATGGCTACACCTTC	CASSSNYGYTF
TRBJ2-7	NA	TRBD1	TRBV28	TGTGCCAGCAGTTTGGGGACAGGGTACAACGAGCAGTACTTC	CASSLGTGYNEQYF
TRBJ1-3	NA	TRBD1	TRBV9	TGTGCCAGCAGCCCCCGGGACAGCCTCTCTGGAAACACCATATATTTT	CASSPRDSLSGNTIYF
TRBJ2-1	NA	NA	TRBV9	TGTGCCAGCAGCGTAGGCGTGGAGGGTGATGAGCAGTTCTTC	CASSVGVEGDEQFF
TRBJ1-5	NA	NA	TRBV4-1	TGCGCCAGCAGCCAAGAGGGGGGGGCCCAGCCCCAGCATTTT	CASSQEGGAQPQHF
TRBJ1-5	NA	TRBD1	TRBV24-1	TGTGCCACCAGTGATCCGGGCCTTACAGGGGGTCAGCCCCAGCATTTT	CATSDPGLTGGQPQHF
TRBJ1-3	NA	NA	TRBV6-1	TGTGCCAGCAGTGAAGGGGCAGGGGGAAACACCATATATTTT	CASSEGAGGNTIYF
TRBJ2-1	NA	TRBD2	TRBV5-1	TGCGCCAGCAGCTTGCTGACTAGCGGGGCCTACAATGAGCAGTTCTTC	CASSLLTSGAYNEQFF
TRBJ1-1	NA	NA	TRBV11-2	TGTGCCAGCAGCCCACGCCTGGCGGGCACTGAAGCTTTCTTT	CASSPRLAGTEAFF
TRBJ2-5	NA	NA	TRBV5-1	TGCGCCAGCAGCTTGGTTGGTAGCCGAGAGACCCAGTACTTC	CASSLVGSRETQYF
TRBJ2-3	once	TRBD2	TRBV11-3	TGTGCCAGCAGCTATCGCAGCGGGAGGGCCGGAACAGATACGCAGTATTTT	CASSYRSGRAGTDTQYF
TRBJ1-4	NA	NA	TRBV10-3	TGTGCCATCAGTGAGGACACCGGATATGAAAAACTGTTTTTT	CAISEDTGYEKLFF
TRBJ2-1	NA	NA	TRBV5-1	TGCGCCAGCAGCTTAGCAGGGTCGAGCTCCTACAATGAGCAGTTCTTC	CASSLAGSSSYNEQFF
TRBJ2-5	NA	NA	TRBV4-1	TGCGCCAGCAGCCAATTTTTCCCTCCTGGGGGGGAGACCCAGTACTTC	CASSQFFPPGGETQYF
TRBJ2-6	NA	TRBD1	TRBV19	TGTGCCAGTAGTAAAGATTACGACAGGGGAGCCGGGGCCAACGTCCTGACTTTC	CASSKDYDRGAGANVLTF
TRBJ1-1	NA	NA	TRBV7-2	TGTGCCAGCAGCCCGCAGCGGGGGTACACTGAAGCTTTCTTT	CASSPQRGYTEAFF